This entry lists 16 T cell receptor beta chains sequenced from one sample in a study of kidney transplant recipient with SARS-CoV-2 infection. TCRdb re-analysed the reads in MiXCR, keeping a single row per CDR3 protein. This sample has 250,000 or so distinct CDR3 sequences, with about 30% found just once. Sequenced here: a blood sample, sampled at baseline and around day 120 from a kidney transplant recipient. These receptors all stem from a male patient aged 30 to 40 who had COVID-19 and was a kidney transplant recipient. Some T cells may be transferred from the graft donor.

The chain combines TRBV9 with TRBJ1-2; D perhaps matches TRBD1 (6 bases). The length of the CDR3 is 13 residues. Trimming stripped 0 bases from V and 9 bases from J, with 12 bases between. Germline V gives CDR1 SGDLS, CDR2 YYNGEE. The CDR3 DNA reads TGTGCCAGCAGCGTAGAGGCAGGGGATAGCTACACCTTC. Its protein is CASSVEAGDSYTF.

This clonotype was counted a single time. A much larger clonotype is one base distant, so this may be a read error. V and J are TRBV25-1 and TRBJ2-4; 11 bases are a match to TRBD2. The CDR3 covers 15 residues. Germline-derived CDR1 and CDR2 are MGHDK and SYGVNS. CDR3 residues: CASSDRSGRASEQCF. The CDR3 DNA reads TGTGCCAGCAGTGACCGTAGCGGGAGGGCGAGCGAGCAGTGCTTC.

Worth noting for this clonotype: One base away lies a much larger clone, so this may be a sequencing read error. V and J are TRBV15 and TRBJ2-3; either TRBD1 or TRBD2 may fit D (6 bases each). CDR1 is LNHNV and CDR2 is YYDKDF in the germline V gene (reference sequence). The CDR3 is 14 amino acids. This CDR3 reads CATSRAGALETRYF. As DNA, the CDR3 is TGTGCCACCAGCAGAGCGGGGGCCCTAGAGACCCGGTACTTC.

This clonotype was detected only a few times. V usage is TRBV6-2 or TRBV6-3 and J usage is TRBJ2-3; no firm D call. V shed 2 bases and J shed 3 bases, with 9 bases lying between them. The V gene's germline CDR1 is MNHEY and CDR2 SVGEGT. The CDR3 covers 14 residues. The CDR3 coding sequence is TGTGCCAGCAGTTACGTACAGCTGACAGATACGCAGTATTTT. Protein sequence: CASSYVQLTDTQYF.

Concerning this clonotype itself: A read error is possible here, since a much larger clone lies one base away. This sequence joins TRBV5-1 and TRBJ1-4, with a tentative D call TRBD1 (5 bases). CDR1 and CDR2 (germline): SGHRS, YFSETQ. The CDR3 is made up of 14 amino acids. The DNA of the CDR3 is TGCGTCAGCAGCCCCCAGGGCCGAGGGGAAAAACTGTTTTTT. Protein: CVSSPQGRGEKLFF.

This clonotype has at least ten counts. The rearrangement links TRBV6-6 to TRBJ2-7, with 8 bases that match TRBD2. CDR3 length equals 15 residues. After removal of 5 bases from V and 3 bases from J, the junction contained 9 bases not matched to a gene. The germline gives CDR1 MNHNY, CDR2 SVGAGI (reference sequence). CDR3 DNA sequence: TGTGCCAGCAGTACCGATAGCGGGACGGGCTACGAGCAGTACTTC. It yields the protein CASSTDSGTGYEQYF.

In this sample, this clonotype turned up many times. J is TRBJ1-2 and V is TRBV16; no clear D gene. The V end lost 5 bases, the J end lost 4 bases, and 23 bases lay between the germline ends. Looked up from germline, CDR1 is KGHSY and CDR2 is FQNENV. The CDR3 has 17 residues. The CDR3 bases are TGTGCCAGCAGCAGCCGAGCGGTCGTTAGAAAGACCTATGGCTACACCTTC. This sequence encodes CASSSRAVVRKTYGYTF.

Details on this clonotype: This could be a read error, since a much larger clone is one nucleotide away. The chain combines TRBV6-8 with TRBJ2-7, with 10 bases lining up with TRBD1. Germline CDR1 and CDR2: MNHGY and SAAAGT. V dropped 8 bases and J dropped 3; count of bases not matched to a gene: 10. This CDR3 spans 15 amino acids. The CDR3 DNA reads as TGTGCCAGCTCTTTACCCGGGACAGGGGACTACGAGCAGTACTTC. Amino acids: CASSLPGTGDYEQYF.

This clonotype was detected many times. The chain links TRBV28 to TRBJ2-1; 12 bases align to TRBD2. The CDR3 sequence is 16 residues long. The germline V gene encodes CDR1 MDHEN and CDR2 SYDVKM. V lost 5 bases to trimming and J lost 7 bases; unmatched junction nucleotides: 9. CDR3 nucleotide sequence: TGTGCCAGCAGTCCCTTGACTAGCGGGAGACTAAATGAGCAGTTCTTC. Its translation: CASSPLTSGRLNEQFF.

At least ten counts were recorded for this clonotype. This chain links TRBV20-1 with TRBJ2-7, with D perhaps matching TRBD2 (5 bases). The CDR3 is 13 residues long. V was trimmed by 6 bases and J by 6 bases, leaving 18 bases between them. Per germline, CDR1 DFQATT and CDR2 SNEGSKA (reference sequence). DNA for the CDR3: TGCAGTGCATCTAGAGAGGGATCGGGCGAGCAGTACTTC. The encoded protein is CSASREGSGEQYF.

Ten or more counts support this clonotype. V and J are TRBV6-6 and TRBJ2-7; no reliable D call. Germline-derived CDR1 and CDR2 are MNHNY and SVGAGI (reference sequence). CDR3 size: 11 residues. The germline V and J ends were trimmed by 8 bases and 4 bases, with 9 bases remaining between them. The CDR3 loop reads CASHHGYEQYF. Written as DNA, the CDR3 is TGTGCCAGCCACCACGGATACGAGCAGTACTTC.

Of note for this clonotype: It may be a read error: a sequence one base away is much more abundant. This chain uses TRBV11-2 with TRBJ2-7; the D call may be TRBD1 or TRBD2 (5 bases each). Per the germline V gene, CDR1 is SGHAT and CDR2 is FQNNGV. The CDR3 runs 14 residues. CDR3 in amino acids: CASSPGRRTYGQYF. The CDR3 DNA reads TGTGCCAGCAGCCCGGGACGTCGAACCTACGGGCAGTACTTC.

A word on this clonotype: This may be a read error: a much more frequent sequence differs by one nucleotide. The rearrangement links TRBV6-5 to TRBJ2-7, with D unresolved. With 5 bases removed from V and 2 bases from J, the gap between germline ends came to 10 bases. Germline assignment: CDR1 MNHEY and CDR2 SVGAGI. This CDR3 is 13 amino acids long. Here the CDR3 DNA reads TGTGCCAGCAGTGTGTTGGCAGCCTACGAGCAGTACTTC. Its protein product is CASSVLAAYEQYF.

Comment on this clonotype: A read error is possible here, since a much larger clone lies one base away. The chain carries TRBV7-7 and TRBJ1-2, with no clear D. The germline gives CDR1 SSHAT, CDR2 FNYEAQ (reference sequence). The germline V and J ends were trimmed by 5 bases and 4 bases, with 23 bases remaining between them. This CDR3 has 17 amino acids. CDR3 amino acids: CASSLGGKCRRTYGYTF. For the CDR3, the DNA is TGTGCCAGCAGCCTGGGTGGTAAGTGCCGAAGGACCTATGGCTACACCTTC.

The table lists this clonotype with many counts. The chain carries TRBV12-3 or TRBV12-4 and TRBJ1-3; D remains ambiguous. This CDR3 comprises 13 residues. Between the trimmed V and J ends, which lost 4 bases and 0 bases, there was a span of 4 bases. CDR3 DNA sequence: TGTGCCAGCAGTTGGGCCTCTGGAAACACCATATATTTT. Translating it yields CASSWASGNTIYF.

This clonotype appeared many times. The DNA for the CDR3 is TGTGCCAGCAGCCAAGACTTAGCAGGGGAAAATCAGCCCCAGCATTTT. Amino acids: CASSQDLAGENQPQHF. The chain has TRBV3-1 and TRBJ1-5, with D tentatively TRBD1 (6 bases). This CDR3 region has 16 residues. In germline, CDR1 is LGHDT, CDR2 YNNKEL (reference sequence). The V end lost 0 bases, the J end lost 4 bases, and 13 bases lay between the germline ends. Variable domain in full (rest from reference TRBV3-1 and TRBJ1-5): DTAVSQTPKYLVTQMGNDKSIKCEQNLGHDTMYWYKQDSKKFLKIMFSYNNKELIINETVPNRFSPKSPDKAHLNLHINSLELGDSAVYFCASSQDLAGENQPQHFGDGTRLSIL.